The rows below give T cell receptor beta chains drawn from one sample of a study of blood T cell repertoires in COVID-19. The repertoire was sequenced with immunoSEQ multiplex PCR; TCRdb's copy has only in-frame clones and lacks some. There are around 110,000 clones in the sample; approximately 80% occur only once, and around 15% lies in the top ten. Sequencing used peripheral blood. Every receptor here comes from a woman aged 60-75 years with acute or convalescent COVID-19. Both conserved end residues are part of each CDR3. The order of the fields is D gene, J gene, V gene, clone size, CDR3 protein, CDR3 DNA. D genes are given only for firm matches. Clone size is not always given. Where it is, it says once, few, many or a class for expanded clones.

. | TRBJ1-4 | TRBV3-1/TRBV3-2 | . | CASSRNRVELFF | TGTGCCAGCAGCCGGAACAGGGTGGAACTGTTTTTT
TRBD2 | TRBJ2-5 | TRBV4-1 | . | CASSPRGLAGRETQYF | TGCGCCAGCAGCCCACGGGGACTAGCGGGTAGAGAGACCCAGTACTTC
. | TRBJ1-6 | TRBV27 | once | CASSLIRGGSPLHF | TGTGCCAGCAGTTTAATAAGGGGAGGCTCACCCCTCCACTTT
TRBD1 | TRBJ1-1 | TRBV19 | few | CASSRGTGTMNTEAFF | TGTGCCAGTAGCAGAGGGACAGGGACTATGAACACTGAAGCTTTCTTT
. | TRBJ2-2 | TRBV19 | few | CASSMRTGELFF | TGTGCCAGTAGTATGCGCACCGGGGAGCTGTTTTTT
. | TRBJ2-1 | TRBV5-1 | . | CASRIAEVYNEQFF | TGCGCCAGCAGGATTGCGGAAGTCTACAATGAGCAGTTCTTC
TRBD2 | TRBJ2-1 | TRBV28 | . | CAASGVYNEQFF | TGTGCAGCTAGCGGGGTCTACAATGAGCAGTTCTTC
TRBD2 | TRBJ2-7 | TRBV10-3 | . | CAISRNSGREGEQYF | TGTGCCATCAGTCGAAATAGCGGGAGAGAAGGGGAGCAGTACTTC
. | TRBJ1-1 | TRBV7-2 | . | CASSPLQSGWNTEAFF | TGTGCCAGCAGCCCGTTGCAATCAGGGTGGAACACTGAAGCTTTCTTT
. | TRBJ1-1 | TRBV2 | . | CASSATGYEAFF | TGTGCCAGCAGTGCCACAGGGTATGAAGCTTTCTTT
TRBD1 | TRBJ1-4 | TRBV2 | few | CASRVQGAGEKLFF | TGTGCCAGCAGAGTACAGGGGGCTGGTGAAAAACTGTTTTTT
. | TRBJ2-3 | TRBV29-1 | . | CSGRTGSTDTQYF | TGCAGCGGGAGAACAGGGAGCACAGATACGCAGTATTTT
. | TRBJ1-3 | TRBV28 | . | CASSFVPLQGTTDTIYF | TGTGCCAGCAGTTTTGTCCCCCTTCAGGGGACTACGGACACCATATATTTT
TRBD2 | TRBJ2-3 | TRBV3-1/TRBV3-2 | few | CASSQDPAGGSDTQYF | TGTGCCAGCAGCCAAGACCCAGCGGGAGGATCAGATACGCAGTATTTT
TRBD1 | TRBJ1-1 | TRBV5-1 | . | CASRGQGVPWAEAFF | TGCGCCAGCAGGGGACAGGGGGTACCGTGGGCTGAAGCTTTCTTT
. | TRBJ1-2 | TRBV2 | . | CASGGQGGGYTF | TGTGCCAGCGGAGGGCAGGGAGGGGGCTACACCTTC
. | TRBJ2-1 | TRBV7-2 | . | CASSFDLGTYNEQFF | TGTGCCAGCAGCTTTGATCTCGGGACTTACAATGAGCAGTTCTTC
TRBD2 | TRBJ2-3 | TRBV7-3 | . | CASSFGGTDTQYF | TGTGCCAGCAGCTTCGGGGGGACAGATACGCAGTATTTT
. | TRBJ1-1 | TRBV5-5 | . | CASSLLTGLTEAFF | TGTGCCAGCAGCTTGTTGACAGGTCTCACTGAAGCTTTCTTT
. | TRBJ1-3 | TRBV29-1 | . | CSVLQGERNTIYF | TGCAGCGTTCTACAGGGAGAGCGGAACACCATATATTTT
. | TRBJ2-1 | TRBV7-8 | . | CASSPTSGGNEQFF | TGTGCCAGCAGCCCCACATCCGGGGGCAATGAGCAGTTCTTC
TRBD2 | TRBJ2-5 | TRBV7-3 | . | CASSSGAGGLQETQYF | TGTGCCAGCAGCAGTGGAGCGGGAGGGCTCCAAGAGACCCAGTACTTC
. | TRBJ2-2 | TRBV18 | . | CASSPPGSGELFF | TGTGCCAGCTCACCCCCCGGGTCCGGGGAGCTGTTTTTT
. | TRBJ2-3 | TRBV6-5 | . | CASSPQPGDTQYF | TGTGCCAGCAGTCCTCAGCCCGGGGATACGCAGTATTTT
. | TRBJ1-5 | TRBV28 | . | CASSSGVVRPQHF | TGTGCCAGCAGCTCGGGGGTGGTTCGGCCCCAGCATTTT
. | TRBJ1-5 | TRBV19 | . | CASSMGAGYQPQHF | TGTGCCAGTAGTATGGGCGCGGGTTATCAGCCCCAGCATTTT
. | TRBJ2-3 | TRBV30 | . | CGGESGAGDTQYF | TGTGGCGGGGAGTCCGGGGCGGGGGATACGCAGTATTTT
. | TRBJ1-5 | TRBV6-6 | . | CASSPDQGNQPQHF | TGTGCCAGCAGTCCAGACCAGGGCAATCAGCCCCAGCATTTT
. | TRBJ1-5 | TRBV19 | . | CASSEQSNQPQHF | TGTGCCAGTAGTGAACAGAGCAATCAGCCCCAGCATTTT
. | TRBJ2-5 | TRBV23-1 | . | CASPPAGEGETQYF | TGCGCCAGCCCCCCGGCAGGGGAGGGGGAGACCCAGTACTTC
. | TRBJ2-5 | TRBV29-1 | . | CSATSGDPVMYF | TGCAGCGCAACTTCGGGGGACCCGGTAATGTACTTC
. | TRBJ1-2 | TRBV12-3/TRBV12-4 | . | CASSLARNYGYTF | TGTGCCAGCAGTTTGGCCAGGAACTATGGCTACACCTTC
. | TRBJ2-1 | TRBV7-7 | once | CASSLRPPVAETYNEQFF | TGTGCCAGCAGCTTACGCCCCCCGGTAGCGGAAACCTACAATGAGCAGTTCTTC
TRBD2 | TRBJ2-2 | TRBV6-5 | . | CASILAGGGTGELFF | TGTGCCAGCATCCTAGCGGGGGGCGGCACCGGGGAGCTGTTTTTT
TRBD1 | TRBJ1-3 | TRBV7-9 | few | CASSSGQGEGNTIYF | TGTGCCAGCAGCTCCGGACAGGGAGAAGGAAACACCATATATTTT
TRBD1 | TRBJ1-2 | TRBV2 | few | CASLGQRYYGYTF | TGTGCCAGCCTGGGACAGCGATACTATGGCTACACCTTC
TRBD1 | TRBJ1-1 | TRBV7-2 | . | CASSARGTVNTEAFF | TGTGCCAGCAGCGCCAGGGGGACAGTTAACACTGAAGCTTTCTTT
. | TRBJ1-4 | TRBV5-1 | . | CASSLAGGVLNEKLFF | TGCGCCAGCAGCTTGGCCGGGGGGGTGTTAAATGAAAAACTGTTTTTT
. | TRBJ2-2 | TRBV7-2 | few | CASSLGLSGELFF | TGTGCCAGCAGTTTGGGACTCTCCGGGGAGCTGTTTTTT
TRBD2 | TRBJ2-3 | TRBV3-1/TRBV3-2 | . | CASSQDGSGGNTQYF | TGTGCCAGCAGCCAAGACGGGTCGGGGGGGAATACGCAGTATTTT
. | TRBJ2-3 | TRBV6-5 | . | CASLPTGYSTDTQYF | TGTGCCAGCCTCCCGACAGGATATAGCACAGATACGCAGTATTTT
. | TRBJ2-5 | TRBV11-2 | . | CASSPGVQYQETQYF | TGTGCCAGCAGCCCGGGGGTACAGTACCAAGAGACCCAGTACTTC
. | TRBJ2-7 | TRBV29-1 | . | CSVTASSYEQYF | TGCAGCGTAACAGCAAGCTCCTACGAGCAGTACTTC
. | TRBJ2-1 | TRBV10-2 | . | CASSEAGGTYNEQFF | TGCGCCAGCAGCGAAGCGGGCGGAACCTACAATGAGCAGTTCTTC
. | TRBJ1-2 | TRBV3-1/TRBV3-2 | many | CASSDPAGINYGYTF | TGTGCCAGCAGCGACCCGGCGGGGATAAACTATGGCTACACCTTC
. | TRBJ1-3 | TRBV2 | . | CASSDRASGNTIYF | TGTGCCAGCAGTGATCGAGCCTCTGGAAACACCATATATTTT
. | TRBJ1-2 | TRBV30 | . | CAWSREHVMRGYTF | TGTGCCTGGAGTAGGGAGCACGTGATGCGTGGCTACACCTTC
TRBD2 | TRBJ2-1 | TRBV5-1 | . | CASSAAIGLAHNEQFF | TGCGCCAGCAGCGCTGCGATAGGACTAGCCCACAATGAGCAGTTCTTC
TRBD1 | TRBJ2-5 | TRBV7-7 | . | CASSLDRTGAETQYF | TGTGCCAGCAGCTTAGATCGGACAGGGGCAGAGACCCAGTACTTC
TRBD1 | TRBJ1-1 | TRBV18 | . | CASSGQGNTEAFF | TGTGCCAGCTCAGGACAGGGGAACACTGAAGCTTTCTTT
. | TRBJ2-2 | TRBV2 | . | CASREEYTGELFF | TGTGCCAGCAGGGAGGAGTACACCGGGGAGCTGTTTTTT